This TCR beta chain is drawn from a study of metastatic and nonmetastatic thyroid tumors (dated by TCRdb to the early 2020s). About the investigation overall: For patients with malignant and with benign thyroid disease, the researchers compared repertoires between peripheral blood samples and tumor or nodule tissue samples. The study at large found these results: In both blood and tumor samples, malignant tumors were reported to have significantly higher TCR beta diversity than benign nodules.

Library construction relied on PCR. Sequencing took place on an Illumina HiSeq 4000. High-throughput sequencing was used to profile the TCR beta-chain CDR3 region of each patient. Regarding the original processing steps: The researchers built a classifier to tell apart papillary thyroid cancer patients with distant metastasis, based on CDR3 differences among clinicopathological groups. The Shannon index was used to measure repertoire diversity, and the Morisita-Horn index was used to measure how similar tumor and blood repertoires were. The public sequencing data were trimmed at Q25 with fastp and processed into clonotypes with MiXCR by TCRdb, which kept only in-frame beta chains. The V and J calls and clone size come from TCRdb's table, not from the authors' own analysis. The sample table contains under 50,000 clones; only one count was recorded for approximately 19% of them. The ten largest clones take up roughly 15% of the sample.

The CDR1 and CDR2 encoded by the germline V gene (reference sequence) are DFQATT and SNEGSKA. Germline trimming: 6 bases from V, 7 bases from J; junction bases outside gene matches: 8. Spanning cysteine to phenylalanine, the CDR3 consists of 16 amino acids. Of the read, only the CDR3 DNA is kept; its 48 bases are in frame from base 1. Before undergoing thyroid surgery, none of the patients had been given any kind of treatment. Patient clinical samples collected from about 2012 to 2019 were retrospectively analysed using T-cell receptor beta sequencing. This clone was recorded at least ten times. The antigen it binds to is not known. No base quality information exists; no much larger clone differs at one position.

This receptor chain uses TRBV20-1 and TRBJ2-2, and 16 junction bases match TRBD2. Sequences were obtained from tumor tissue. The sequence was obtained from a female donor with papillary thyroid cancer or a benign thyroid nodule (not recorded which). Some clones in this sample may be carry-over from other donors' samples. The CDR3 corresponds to CSARGLAGGPSGELFF. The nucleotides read TGCAGTGCCAGGGGACTAGCGGGGGGGCCCAGCGGGGAGCTGTTTTTT.